Sequencing of this TCR beta chain was carried out in a study of blood T cell repertoires in COVID-19. The CDR3 consists of 12 residues. CDR1 SGHNT and CDR2 YENEEA come from the germline V gene. The V and J ends lost 4 bases and 3 bases respectively, with 7 bases between them. Two consecutive negative NP/OP PCR tests, clearance, or resolved symptoms defined Cohort 3 recovery. Repertoires were generated with immunoSEQ multiplex PCR, while TCRdb's copy carries only in-frame clones and drops some. Here the sample spans some 180,000 clones, more than 80% being singletons. The TCR originated in a man aged 40-55 years who had recovered from COVID-19. This sequence joins TRBV11-3 and TRBJ2-7; no clear D. Source material: PBMCs or T cells enriched from blood (not recorded which). The CDR3 DNA sequence: TGTGCCAGCAGCTCTGGCTTCTACGAGCAGTACTTC. As protein: CASSSGFYEQYF. The variable domain in full, completed from reference TRBV11-3 and TRBJ2-7, reads EAGVVQSPRYKIIEKKQPVAFWCNPISGHNTLYWYLQNLGQGPELLIRYENEEAVDDSQLPKDRFSAERLKGVDSTLKIQPAELGDSAVYLCASSSGFYEQYFGPGTRLTVT.